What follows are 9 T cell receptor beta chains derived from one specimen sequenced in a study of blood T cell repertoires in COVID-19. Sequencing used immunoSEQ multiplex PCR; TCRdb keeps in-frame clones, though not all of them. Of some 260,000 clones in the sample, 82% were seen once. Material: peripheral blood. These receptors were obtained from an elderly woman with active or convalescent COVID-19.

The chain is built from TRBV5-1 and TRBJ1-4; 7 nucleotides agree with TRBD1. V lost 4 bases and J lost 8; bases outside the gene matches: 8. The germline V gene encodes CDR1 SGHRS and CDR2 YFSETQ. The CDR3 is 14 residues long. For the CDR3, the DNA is TGCGCCAGCAGCGAACAGGGGAGGAGCGAAAAACTGTTTTTT. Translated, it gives CASSEQGRSEKLFF.

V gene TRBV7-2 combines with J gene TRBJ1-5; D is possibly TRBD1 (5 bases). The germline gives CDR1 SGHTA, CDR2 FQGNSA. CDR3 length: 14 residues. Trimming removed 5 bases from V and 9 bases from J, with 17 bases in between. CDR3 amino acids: CASSPWVDMRPQHF. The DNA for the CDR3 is TGTGCCAGCAGCCCCTGGGTGGACATGAGGCCCCAGCATTTT.

CDR3 in DNA: TGTGCCAGCAGTCTACCGACAGATTGGACTGAAGCTTTCTTT. It codes for CASSLPTDWTEAFF. This chain joins TRBV28 and TRBJ1-1; perhaps TRBD1 as D (5 bases). Between the trimmed V and J ends, which lost 5 bases and 5 bases, there was a span of 15 bases. This CDR3 comprises 14 residues. Germline lookup yields CDR1 MDHEN and CDR2 SYDVKM.

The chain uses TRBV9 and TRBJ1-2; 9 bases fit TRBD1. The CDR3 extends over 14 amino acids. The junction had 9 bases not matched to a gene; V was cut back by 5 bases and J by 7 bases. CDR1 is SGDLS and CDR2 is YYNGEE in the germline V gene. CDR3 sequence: CASSGTGGWGGYTF. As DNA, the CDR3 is TGTGCCAGCAGTGGAACAGGGGGCTGGGGTGGCTACACCTTC.

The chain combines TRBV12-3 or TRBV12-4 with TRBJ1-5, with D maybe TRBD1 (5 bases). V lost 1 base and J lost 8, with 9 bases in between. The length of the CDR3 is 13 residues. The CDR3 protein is CASSLGGVEPQHF. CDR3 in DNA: TGTGCCAGCAGTTTAGGGGGCGTTGAGCCCCAGCATTTT.

CDR3 in DNA: TGCGCCAGCAGCTTGGGCCCTAGCGGTCAAGAGACCCAGTACTTC. Translation gives CASSLGPSGQETQYF. V gene TRBV5-1 combines with J gene TRBJ2-5, with 7 bases fitting TRBD2. With 0 bases clipped from V and 2 bases from J, the junction kept 4 bases outside the gene matches. The CDR3 consists of 15 residues. From germline, CDR1 is SGHRS and CDR2 YFSETQ.

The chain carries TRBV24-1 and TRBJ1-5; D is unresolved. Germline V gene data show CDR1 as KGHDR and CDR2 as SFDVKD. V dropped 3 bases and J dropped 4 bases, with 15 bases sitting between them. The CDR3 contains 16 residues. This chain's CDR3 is CATSDSSRDRNQPQHF. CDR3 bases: TGTGCCACCAGTGATAGCTCACGGGATAGGAATCAGCCCCAGCATTTT.

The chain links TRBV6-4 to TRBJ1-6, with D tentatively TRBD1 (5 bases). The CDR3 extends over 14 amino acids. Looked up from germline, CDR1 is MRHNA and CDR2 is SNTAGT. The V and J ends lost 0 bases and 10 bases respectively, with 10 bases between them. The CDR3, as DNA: TGTGCCAGCAGTGACTCGCCAGGGATATCACCCCTCCACTTT. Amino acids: CASSDSPGISPLHF.

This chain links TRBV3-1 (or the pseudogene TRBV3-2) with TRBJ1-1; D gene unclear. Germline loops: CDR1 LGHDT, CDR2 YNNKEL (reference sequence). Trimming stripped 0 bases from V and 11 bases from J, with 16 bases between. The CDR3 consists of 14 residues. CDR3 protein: CASSQDLTSRRAFF. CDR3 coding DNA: TGTGCCAGCAGCCAAGATCTCACGAGCCGGCGGGCTTTCTTT.